The 31 T cell receptor beta chains in this list originate from one sample, sequenced in a study of glioma-infiltrating T cells. Using RNA template, CDR3s of TCR alpha and beta were amplified with iRepertoire arm-PCR. TCRdb reprocessed the multiplex PCR reads via MiXCR and lists one record per CDR3 protein. The sample holds more than 90,000 distinct CDR3 sequences; 35% to 45% are singletons and the top ten take 35% to 40%. The source material was glioma tissue, nonneoplastic brain tissue, or PBMCs (not recorded which). Receptor source: a human donor with low-grade glioma or glioblastoma, undergoing nonglioma brain surgery, or in good health (not recorded which).

This clonotype was seen ten or more times. The chain couples TRBV7-6 to TRBJ2-2, with TRBD2 matching over 10 bases. Unmatched junction bases numbered 12, after V lost 4 bases and J lost 4 bases. Germline CDR1 SGHVS, CDR2 FNYEAQ. This CDR3 is built from 18 residues. CDR3 in amino acids: CASSSELSGRARTGELFF. CDR3 nucleotide sequence: TGTGCCAGCAGCTCCGAGCTCAGCGGGAGGGCTCGCACCGGGGAGCTGTTTTTT. Based on the CDR3 plus reference TRBV7-6 and TRBJ2-2, the full variable domain is GAGVSQSPRYKVTKRGQDVALRCDPISGHVSLYWYRQALGQGPEFLTYFNYEAQQDKSGLPNDRFSAERPEGSISTLTIQRTEQRDSAMYRCASSSELSGRARTGELFFGEGSRLTVL.

This clonotype occurred many times. V is TRBV12-5 and J is TRBJ2-1; 11 bases fit TRBD2. Germline lookup yields CDR1 LGHNT and CDR2 FRNRAP. CDR3 size: 16 residues. The J segment lost 6 bases and the V segment lost 3 bases, leaving 7 bases of the junction unmatched. The CDR3 coding sequence is TGTGCTAGTGGTTTTAGCGGGAGGGCCGTCGGCAATGAGCAGTTCTTC. Residues: CASGFSGRAVGNEQFF.

Turning to this clonotype: This could be a read error, since a much larger clone is one nucleotide away. J is TRBJ2-1 and V is TRBV11-3; D is perhaps TRBD2 (5 bases). Germline CDR1 is SGHNT and CDR2 is YENEEA. The CDR3 is 14 amino acids. Trimming took 7 bases from V and 1 from J, leaving 11 bases between them. The CDR3 here is CASKSGHSYNEQFF. Here the CDR3 DNA reads TGTGCCAGCAAAAGCGGCCATTCCTACAATGAGCAGTTCTTC.

This clonotype was seen many times. This chain joins TRBV6-5 and TRBJ2-2; no clear D. Germline V gives CDR1 MNHEY, CDR2 SVGAGI. The CDR3 spans 14 residues. Trimming removed 0 bases at V and 7 bases at J, with 9 bases between. The CDR3 region is CASSYSGYSGELFF. As DNA, the CDR3 is TGTGCCAGCAGTTACTCGGGGTATAGCGGGGAGCTGTTTTTT.

As to this clonotype: A read error may be the cause here, since a much bigger clone is one base away. The chain recombines TRBV29-1 with TRBJ2-7, with unresolved D. The CDR3 sequence is 13 residues long. Germline V CDR1 and CDR2: SQVTM, ANQGSEA. CDR3 region: CSFEAGDSYEQYF. CDR3 bases: TGCAGCTTTGAAGCTGGAGACTCCTACGAGCAGTACTTC.

Ten or more counts support this clonotype. The V gene is TRBV27, the J gene TRBJ2-3; unclear D gene. V lost 8 bases, J lost 3 bases, and 6 bases lay in between. This CDR3 has 11 amino acids. Germline loops: CDR1 MNHEY, CDR2 SMNVEV (reference sequence). CDR3 sequence reads: CASRRTDTQYF. CDR3 in DNA: TGTGCCAGCCGGAGAACAGATACGCAGTATTTT.

This clonotype was seen ten or more times. The chain has TRBV14 and TRBJ2-7; tentative D call: TRBD2 (5 bases). With 3 bases removed from V and 7 bases from J, the gap between germline ends came to 10 bases. Looked up from germline, CDR1 is SGHDN and CDR2 is FVKESK. The CDR3 loop spans 12 amino acids. CDR3 in amino acids: CASSHQWREQYF. The CDR3 DNA is TGTGCCAGCAGCCACCAATGGAGGGAGCAGTACTTC.

This clonotype has at least ten counts. The chain combines TRBV28 with TRBJ1-2; D is uncertain. CDR1 and CDR2 from the germline V gene are MDHEN and SYDVKM. There are 11 residues in the CDR3. Trimming left V 8 bases short and J 5 bases short, with 9 bases between. The CDR3 nucleotides are TGTGCCAGCCGAACAGTTTATGGCTACACCTTC. It encodes CASRTVYGYTF.

At least ten counts were recorded for this clonotype. V is TRBV7-6 and J is TRBJ2-7, with 7 bases fitting TRBD1. Germline V gene sequence: CDR1 SGHVS, CDR2 FNYEAQ. The length of the CDR3 is 17 residues. V lost 4 bases and J lost 3; bases outside the gene matches: 15. CDR3 bases: TGTGCCAGCAGCTCAGATAGGCCGGGACAGAGATACTACGAGCAGTACTTC. This sequence encodes CASSSDRPGQRYYEQYF.

This clonotype was observed a handful of times. A read error may explain this, as a much larger clone is one base away. V gene TRBV2 combines with J gene TRBJ1-3, with D uncertain. This CDR3 has 14 amino acids. Germline lookup yields CDR1 SNHLY and CDR2 FYNNEI. Written as DNA, the CDR3 is TGTGCCAGCAGTGAACTGCGCTCTGGAAACGCCATATATTTT. It encodes CASSELRSGNAIYF.

The chain employs TRBV28 and TRBJ1-5; no firm D call. CDR1 is MDHEN, CDR2 SYDVKM, per germline. This CDR3 contains 15 residues. Trimming pared 8 bases from V and 7 bases from J, leaving 21 bases between. CDR3: CASPPQEGAIQPQHF. In DNA form, the CDR3 reads TGTGCCAGCCCCCCCCAGGAAGGAGCGATCCAGCCCCAGCATTTT.

This clonotype showed up many times. The chain joins TRBV29-1 to TRBJ2-7; no definite D call. CDR1 is SQVTM and CDR2 is ANQGSEA in the germline V gene. CDR3 length: 8 residues. CDR3 in amino acids: CNDDEQYF. The CDR3, as DNA: TGCAACGACGACGAGCAGTACTTC.

The CDR3 DNA is TGTGCCAGCAGCGTTCGGGGCTCCTATAATTCACCCCTCCACTTT. Translation: CASSVRGSYNSPLHF. The chain combines TRBV27 with TRBJ1-6; D not resolved. Trimming removed 6 bases from V and 0 bases from J, with 9 bases in between. This CDR3 spans 15 amino acids. From germline, CDR1 is MNHEY and CDR2 SMNVEV (reference sequence).

Concerning this clonotype: This may be a read error: a much more frequent sequence differs by one nucleotide. This chain links TRBV19 with TRBJ1-3, with D perhaps TRBD1 (5 bases). This CDR3 is built from 18 residues. Germline V gene data show CDR1 as LNHDA and CDR2 as SQIVND (reference sequence). The CDR3 loop is CASSPEIPGGTSGKTIYF. Written as DNA, the CDR3 is TGTGCCAGTAGCCCCGAAATCCCTGGAGGGACCTCTGGAAAGACCATATATTTT.

To note about this clonotype: A single base separates this from a much larger clone, so it may be a read error. The chain is built from TRBV4-2 and TRBJ2-1, with 10 positions matching TRBD2. Germline V lookup: CDR1 LGHNA, CDR2 YNFKEQ. The junction had 5 bases not matched to a gene; V was cut back by 4 bases and J by 2 bases. This CDR3 is 16 amino acids long. The CDR3 here is CASSLSGRSPYNEQFF. CDR3 coding DNA: TGTGCCAGCAGCCTTAGCGGGAGGAGCCCCTACAATGAGCAGTTCTTC.

This clonotype appeared many times. V gene TRBV6-2 or TRBV6-3 combines with J gene TRBJ2-1; no firm D call. Germline CDR1 reads MNHEY; CDR2 reads SVGEGT. There are 14 residues in the CDR3. Deletions cut 5 bases from V and 6 bases from J, with 14 bases between. In DNA form, the CDR3 reads TGTGCCAGCAGTCGCAACAACAACCCCAATGAGCAGTTCTTC. Encoded protein: CASSRNNNPNEQFF.

A remark on this clonotype: A much larger clone lies a single base off, so this may be a read error. The chain carries TRBV5-1 and TRBJ2-7; 7 bases line up with TRBD1. Germline-derived CDR1 and CDR2 are SGHRS and YFSETQ. The CDR3 runs 12 residues. CDR3 bases: TGCGCCAGCCGGGACAGCACCTACGAGAAGTACTTC. This translates into CASRDSTYEKYF.

On this clonotype itself: A junction end diverges from the germline sequence, so it may reflect a read error. The V gene is TRBV14, the J gene TRBJ2-2; D possibly uses TRBD1 or TRBD2 (5 bases each). This CDR3 has 17 amino acids. Germline V gene sequence: CDR1 SGHDN, CDR2 FVKESK. The CDR3 protein is CASSQVIGHSGTGELFF. CDR3 nucleotide sequence: TGTGCCAGCAGCCAAGTTATAGGACACTCGGGCACCGGGGAGCTGTTCTTT.

This clonotype was seen more than once but under ten times. A much larger clone is a single base away; this may be a read error. The chain links TRBV29-1 to TRBJ2-7, with D perhaps TRBD1 (6 bases). Trimming took off 4 bases at V and 2 bases at J, with 15 bases between the two ends. Germline CDR1 reads SQVTM; CDR2 reads ANQGSEA. The CDR3 has 14 amino acids. The CDR3 loop reads CSVARTVLAYEQYF. Written as DNA, the CDR3 is TGCAGCGTTGCCCGGACAGTGCTTGCCTACGAGCAGTACTTC.

This clonotype was seen many times. The rearrangement uses TRBV27 and TRBJ1-2; D may be TRBD1 (6 bases). CDR3 length: 15 residues. Germline values: CDR1 MNHEY, CDR2 SMNVEV (reference sequence). Between the trimmed V and J ends, which lost 0 bases and 5 bases, there was a span of 13 bases. The CDR3 sequence: CASSLSRRGGYGYTF. CDR3 coding DNA: TGTGCCAGCAGTTTATCGAGACGAGGGGGATATGGCTACACCTTC.

There are many counts of this clonotype. The chain combines TRBV7-9 with TRBJ1-1; 10 positions match TRBD1. The CDR3 extends over 15 amino acids. V was clipped by 6 bases and J by 2 bases; unmatched bases: 6. Germline-derived CDR1 and CDR2 are SEHNR and FQNEAQ (reference sequence). The CDR3 nucleotides are TGTGCCAGCAGACGCGACAGGGGGCTCAACACTGAAGCTTTCTTT. Its protein product is CASRRDRGLNTEAFF.

Of note for this clonotype: A read error may produce the germline difference seen at one junction end. V and J are TRBV19 and TRBJ2-7; D possibly corresponds to TRBD2 (6 bases). The CDR3 contains 18 residues. Germline loops: CDR1 LNHDA, CDR2 SQIVND (reference sequence). This CDR3 reads CASSIESMKGRDSHEQYF. CDR3 in DNA: TGTGCCAGTAGTATAGAATCGATGAAGGGACGGGACTCCCACGAGCAGTACTTC.

With respect to this clonotype: At one boundary the junction diverges from the germline segment, which might be a read error. The rearrangement joins TRBV20-1 to TRBJ1-5, with D possibly being TRBD1 (5 bases). The CDR3 consists of 14 residues. The V gene's germline CDR1 is DFQATT and CDR2 SNEGSKA (reference sequence). The CDR3, as DNA: TGCAGTGCTGACCGGGACCATAGCAATCGGCCCCAGCATTTT. Its protein product is CSADRDHSNRPQHF.

This clonotype was picked up many times. The CDR3 DNA reads TGTGCCACCAGCAGGGCCGGGACAGGGTACAATGAGCAGTTCTTC. Amino acids: CATSRAGTGYNEQFF. This chain uses TRBV15 with TRBJ2-1; 9 bases match TRBD1. CDR1 is LNHNV and CDR2 is YYDKDF in the germline V gene (reference sequence). CDR3 length equals 15 residues. V trimming: 3 bases; J trimming: 4 bases; junction bases outside the gene matches: 4.

The chain links TRBV13 to TRBJ2-5; D gene unclear. Trimming left V 5 bases short and J 0 bases short, with 16 bases between. The CDR3 contains 16 residues. Looked up from germline, CDR1 is PRHDT and CDR2 is FYEKMQ (reference sequence). This CDR3 reads CASSQRTPADQETQYF. In nucleotides, the CDR3 is TGTGCCAGCAGCCAGCGAACCCCAGCAGACCAAGAGACCCAGTACTTC.

Regarding this clonotype: This clone may be a read error of a much larger clone one base away. Because it lacks the conserved phenylalanine or tryptophan at the end, this CDR3 is likely a read error. The rearrangement links TRBV9 to TRBJ1-1; D is possibly TRBD1 (5 bases). CDR1 SGDLS and CDR2 YYNGEE come from the germline V gene. The V end lost 4 bases, the J end lost 5 bases, and 12 bases lay between the germline ends. The CDR3 has 13 residues. The CDR3 is CASSSRQLTEAFL. The CDR3 nucleotides are TGTGCCAGCAGCTCCCGACAGTTAACTGAAGCTTTCCTT.

Concerning this clonotype: Just one base apart from a much larger clone, this may be a read error. The rearrangement uses TRBV5-4 and TRBJ2-4; D assignment may be TRBD1 or TRBD2 (5 bases each). Per the germline V gene, CDR1 is SGHNT and CDR2 is YYREEE (reference sequence). Between the trimmed V and J ends, which lost 3 bases and 3 bases, there was a span of 10 bases. The CDR3 loop spans 14 amino acids. DNA of the CDR3: TGTGCCAGCAGCTCGGGGCTAGACAAAAACATTCAGTACTTC. Protein product: CASSSGLDKNIQYF.

This clonotype was counted many times. The chain combines TRBV11-2 with TRBJ2-2; D ambiguous. Germline CDR1 reads SGHAT; CDR2 reads FQNNGV. V was trimmed by 1 base and J by 0 bases, leaving 6 bases between them. CDR3 length: 15 amino acids. The CDR3 is CASSLGSANTGELFF. CDR3 in DNA: TGTGCCAGCAGCTTAGGGTCGGCGAACACCGGGGAGCTGTTTTTT.

About this clonotype: This clone may be a read error of a much larger clone one base away. V usage is TRBV5-1 and J usage is TRBJ1-1; 7 bases fit TRBD1. The CDR3 runs to 15 residues. Per the germline V gene, CDR1 is SGHRS and CDR2 is YFSETQ. V gave up 0 bases and J gave up 9 bases; unmatched junction bases: 11. In nucleotides, the CDR3 is TGCGCCAGCAGCTTGGGCTACAGGGGTTATACTAAAGCTTTCTTT. Encoded protein: CASSLGYRGYTKAFF.

This clonotype was observed many times. This chain links TRBV18 with TRBJ2-7; D unclear. Germline V gives CDR1 KGHSH, CDR2 LQKENI. Trimming left V 6 bases short and J 7 bases short, with 10 bases between. This CDR3 has 11 residues. The CDR3 sequence is CASSPDREQYF. The DNA for the CDR3 is TGTGCCAGCTCCCCCGATCGGGAGCAGTACTTC. Filled out from reference TRBV18 and TRBJ2-7, the complete variable domain reads NAGVMQNPRHLVRRRGQEARLRCSPMKGHSHVYWYRQLPEEGLKFMVYLQKENIIDESGMPKERFSAEFPKEGPSILRIQQVVRGDSAAYFCASSPDREQYFGPGTRLTVT.

This clonotype was observed once. V is TRBV6-2 or TRBV6-3 and J is TRBJ2-7; 14 nucleotides match TRBD2. V lost 11 bases to trimming and J lost 3 bases; unmatched junction nucleotides: 12. This CDR3 region has 16 residues. CDR1 and CDR2 from the germline V gene are MNHEY and SVGEGT. CDR3 sequence (DNA): TGTGCCGGTGACTCTTCCGGGACTAGCGGGAGCTACGAGCAGTACTTC. The encoded protein is CAGDSSGTSGSYEQYF.